This TCR beta chain comes out of a study of blood T cell repertoires in COVID-19. Across the whole study: The United States, Italy and Spain were the sources of the acute and convalescent COVID-19 samples. PBMCs, B-cell-depleted T cells, or T cells were the source of the cDNA or gDNA that made up the material.

Trimming removed 1 base from V and 5 bases from J; junction bases left unmatched: 12. The CDR3 is made up of 17 amino acids. Germline V gives CDR1 MNHNS, CDR2 SASEGT. The authors' processing: Estimation of nucleated cell counts was performed using reference gene primer amplification. This table comes from immunoSEQ multiplex PCR, and its TCRdb copy is limited to in-frame clones, with some not included. V and J calls and clone size are those listed in that table; D and trimming were worked out from the DNA. The data hold about 110,000 clones, with 82% observed a single time. The clonotype was recovered from a man aged 65-85 years with acute or convalescent COVID-19. The chain recombines TRBV6-1 with TRBJ2-5; 8 bases line up with TRBD2. Source material: peripheral blood. The CDR3 DNA follows: TGTGCCAGCAGTGAAGTGCCTCGGTCCCGCGGGAGGGAGACCCAGTACTTC. Protein product: CASSEVPRSRGRETQYF.